This is a list of T cell receptor beta chains from one sample in a study of vaccination and CD4 T cells after COVID-19. Their specific antigens are unknown. TCRdb reanalysed the PCR reads using MiXCR and keeps one entry per CDR3 protein. This table has about 7,000 distinct CDR3 sequences, 39% appearing once. What was sequenced was CD4+ T cells from blood, cultured in vitro. The receptors shown here come from a human donor in good health. The CDR3 runs from the conserved cysteine through the conserved F or W. Fields, in order: clone size, J gene, V gene, D gene, CDR3 DNA, CDR3 protein. D genes are given only for firm matches. Not every row has a clone size; where given, it reads once, few, many or a size class.

size: .
J: TRBJ2-2
V: TRBV9
D: .
DNA: TGTGCCAGCAGCGTTTCAGGCGGGGAGCTGTTTTTT
CDR3: CASSVSGGELFF

size: .
J: TRBJ2-2
V: TRBV6-4
D: TRBD1
DNA: TGTGCCAGCAGTGACGGACAGGGGGCCGGGGAGCTGTTTTTT
CDR3: CASSDGQGAGELFF

size: few
J: TRBJ1-6
V: TRBV28
D: TRBD1
DNA: TGTGCCAGCAGGGGACAGGGGATTAATTCACCCCTCCACTTT
CDR3: CASRGQGINSPLHF

size: few
J: TRBJ1-1
V: TRBV2
D: .
DNA: TGTGCCAGCAGTGAAGCGGTCTCAGGGAACACTGAAGCTTTCTTT
CDR3: CASSEAVSGNTEAFF

size: .
J: TRBJ1-5
V: TRBV19
D: TRBD1
DNA: TGTGCCAGTAAGAGGGACAGGGCTAGCAATCAGCCCCAGCATTTT
CDR3: CASKRDRASNQPQHF

size: few
J: TRBJ1-6
V: TRBV6-1
D: .
DNA: TGTGCCAGCAGTCCCTTCCGGAACAGGGACAATTCACCCCTCCACTTT
CDR3: CASSPFRNRDNSPLHF

size: few
J: TRBJ2-5
V: TRBV20-1
D: .
DNA: TGCAGCACCGACAGAAACAAAGAGACCCAGTACTTC
CDR3: CSTDRNKETQYF

size: few
J: TRBJ1-2
V: TRBV19
D: .
DNA: TGTGCCAGTGAACGTGGGGTAGACTATGGCTACACCTTC
CDR3: CASERGVDYGYTF

size: .
J: TRBJ1-1
V: TRBV7-9
D: .
DNA: TGTGCCAGCGGAAGACAGAAGAACACTGAAGCTTTCTTT
CDR3: CASGRQKNTEAFF

size: .
J: TRBJ2-5
V: TRBV9
D: .
DNA: TGTGCCAGCAGCGTAGGGACAACCCAAGAGACCCAGTACTTC
CDR3: CASSVGTTQETQYF

size: .
J: TRBJ2-4
V: TRBV12-3/TRBV12-4
D: .
DNA: TGTGCCAGCAGCAAGACAGGAGTGAACATTCAGTACTTC
CDR3: CASSKTGVNIQYF

size: few
J: TRBJ1-6
V: TRBV30
D: .
DNA: TGTGCCTGGAGTCGTCGGACGGCGAATTCACCCCTCCACTTT
CDR3: CAWSRRTANSPLHF

size: .
J: TRBJ1-5
V: TRBV2
D: .
DNA: TGTGCCAGCAGTGAAGCGAGGGGTGGCAATCAGCCCCAGCATTTT
CDR3: CASSEARGGNQPQHF

size: .
J: TRBJ1-1
V: TRBV20-1
D: .
DNA: TGCAGTGCTAGGGGACATCACATGAACACTGAAGCTTTCTTT
CDR3: CSARGHHMNTEAFF

size: .
J: TRBJ1-1
V: TRBV6-5
D: .
DNA: TGTGCCAGCAGTTACTCGGGGGGGTCCACTGAAGCTTTCTTT
CDR3: CASSYSGGSTEAFF

size: .
J: TRBJ1-3
V: TRBV6-1
D: .
DNA: TGTGCCAGCATCCCGGACGGGGGGCCTCCCTCTGGAAACACCATATATTTT
CDR3: CASIPDGGPPSGNTIYF

size: few
J: TRBJ1-1
V: TRBV18
D: .
DNA: TGTGCCAGCTCGCGACAAGAGAACACTGAAGCTTTCTTT
CDR3: CASSRQENTEAFF

size: .
J: TRBJ1-5
V: TRBV27
D: .
DNA: TGTGCCAGCAGCTACCGTGGGGGGGCTCTCTATAGCAATCAGCCCCAGCATTTT
CDR3: CASSYRGGALYSNQPQHF

size: .
J: TRBJ2-7
V: TRBV6-1
D: .
DNA: TGTGCCAGCAGTCCCCCAGAGGGGGACGAGCAGTACTTC
CDR3: CASSPPEGDEQYF

size: few
J: TRBJ1-6
V: TRBV6-1
D: .
DNA: TGTGCCAGCAGTCAGACAGTCCCCACAATAAATTCACCCCTCCACTTT
CDR3: CASSQTVPTINSPLHF

size: medium-sized
J: TRBJ1-2
V: TRBV19
D: .
DNA: TGTGCCAGTTCCATACAGAAAACCCATTATGGCTACACCTTC
CDR3: CASSIQKTHYGYTF

size: .
J: TRBJ1-2
V: TRBV7-8
D: .
DNA: TGTGCCAGCAGCCCGACCGCCTTAGCCTATGGCTACACCTTC
CDR3: CASSPTALAYGYTF

size: few
J: TRBJ1-5
V: TRBV12-3/TRBV12-4
D: TRBD1
DNA: TGTGCCAGCAGTTCTGGGACAGACAATCAGCCCCAGCATTTT
CDR3: CASSSGTDNQPQHF

size: .
J: TRBJ2-7
V: TRBV7-2
D: .
DNA: TGTGCCAGCAGCTTAGCCCCGGGACAAAAAGGCTACGAGCAGTACTTC
CDR3: CASSLAPGQKGYEQYF

size: .
J: TRBJ1-2
V: TRBV19
D: .
DNA: TGTGCCAGTCGCACCGGGCCCTACCTTAACTATGGCTACACCTTC
CDR3: CASRTGPYLNYGYTF

size: medium-sized
J: TRBJ2-5
V: TRBV9
D: TRBD2
DNA: TGTGCCAGCAGCGTAGGGGTTGGCGGGGGAAGCGAGACCCAGTACTTC
CDR3: CASSVGVGGGSETQYF

size: .
J: TRBJ1-2
V: TRBV15
D: .
DNA: TGTGCCACCAGCAGAGACACCGCCTACGGGGCCAATTATAGCTACACCTTC
CDR3: CATSRDTAYGANYSYTF

size: .
J: TRBJ1-1
V: TRBV5-6
D: TRBD1
DNA: TGTGCCAGCAGCCCAATACAGGGGTTTGAGAACACTGAAGCTTTCTTT
CDR3: CASSPIQGFENTEAFF

size: once
J: TRBJ1-1
V: TRBV29-1
D: .
DNA: TGCAGCGTTGGGGTTGGACGGAACACTGAAGCTTTCTTT
CDR3: CSVGVGRNTEAFF

size: .
J: TRBJ1-1
V: TRBV6-1
D: TRBD1
DNA: TGTGCCAGCAGGGGGGGGGACAGGGGGTTTGAAGCTTTCTTT
CDR3: CASRGGDRGFEAFF

size: .
J: TRBJ2-7
V: TRBV21-1
D: .
DNA: TGTGCCAGCAGCCGATACAGGGGAGGGTGGGAGCAGTACTTC
CDR3: CASSRYRGGWEQYF

size: few
J: TRBJ1-6
V: TRBV15
D: .
DNA: TGTGCCACCAGCAGAGTGGGAAGTTCACCCCTCCACTTT
CDR3: CATSRVGSSPLHF

size: few
J: TRBJ1-1
V: TRBV27
D: .
DNA: TGTGCCAGCAGTTTAAGGGGGACGGTGAACACTGAAGCTTTCTTT
CDR3: CASSLRGTVNTEAFF

size: few
J: TRBJ1-6
V: TRBV10-3
D: .
DNA: TGTGCCATCAGTGAGTCGACCTTGAGCTCCTATAATTCACCCCTCCACTTT
CDR3: CAISESTLSSYNSPLHF

size: .
J: TRBJ1-2
V: TRBV11-2
D: TRBD1
DNA: TGTGCCAGCTCAGGGGGTGTAGGCTACACCTTC
CDR3: CASSGGVGYTF

size: .
J: TRBJ2-7
V: TRBV6-5
D: .
DNA: TGTGCCAGCAGTTCCAGTTGGACCGAGCAGTACTTC
CDR3: CASSSSWTEQYF

size: once
J: TRBJ2-7
V: TRBV11-1
D: .
DNA: TGTGCCAGCAGCCTTACCTACGAGCAGTACTTC
CDR3: CASSLTYEQYF

size: once
J: TRBJ2-3
V: TRBV7-6
D: .
DNA: TGTGCCAGCAGCTTAGGTCGCGGGCAGCTAAGCGCAGATACGCAGTATTTT
CDR3: CASSLGRGQLSADTQYF

size: .
J: TRBJ2-3
V: TRBV10-3
D: .
DNA: TGTGCCATCAAAGGGGCGGCGGGGCTGGGTACAGATACGCAGTATTTT
CDR3: CAIKGAAGLGTDTQYF

size: .
J: TRBJ1-5
V: TRBV20-1
D: TRBD1
DNA: TGCAGTGCCAGGGGGGTTTATAGCAATCAGCCCCAGCATTTT
CDR3: CSARGVYSNQPQHF

size: few
J: TRBJ1-2
V: TRBV25-1
D: .
DNA: TGTGCCAGCAGTGGATCTGGCCGTGGCTACACCTTC
CDR3: CASSGSGRGYTF

size: .
J: TRBJ1-3
V: TRBV20-1
D: .
DNA: TGCAGTGCCTTGACAGGAGGGAACACCATATATTTT
CDR3: CSALTGGNTIYF

size: few
J: TRBJ2-3
V: TRBV20-1
D: TRBD2
DNA: TGCAGTGCTAGAAGGCAGGAGCGGGGGGGCGCAGATACGCAGTATTTT
CDR3: CSARRQERGGADTQYF

size: .
J: TRBJ2-3
V: TRBV10-2
D: .
DNA: TGCGCCAGCAGGGGGGGACTCCACAATACGCAGTATTTT
CDR3: CASRGGLHNTQYF

size: few
J: TRBJ1-1
V: TRBV11-2
D: TRBD1
DNA: TGTGCCAGCAGCTTCCCCGGGACAGGCGACACTGAAGCTTTCTTT
CDR3: CASSFPGTGDTEAFF

size: .
J: TRBJ2-7
V: TRBV2
D: .
DNA: TGTGCCAGCAGACCCGGGGGTTCCTACGAGCAGTACTTC
CDR3: CASRPGGSYEQYF